This T cell receptor (beta chain) was observed in a study of radiotherapy plus CTLA-4 blockade in lung cancer. General study findings and limits: There was expansion of tumor-derived TCR clones in blood after radiotherapy plus ipilimumab.

Those patients who had chemo-refractory metastatic non-small-cell lung cancer were given focal radiation along with CTLA-4 blockade through ipilimumab. The table came from immunoSEQ multiplex PCR; TCRdb's copy has only in-frame clones and leaves some out. The sample consists of around 99,000 clones, roughly 88% of them appearing once. As to this clone: Its antigen is unidentified.

Source: peripheral blood, taken from a patient treated with radiotherapy plus ipilimumab. This receptor was obtained from a human donor with non-small cell lung cancer that progressed on radiotherapy plus ipilimumab.

The CDR3 sequence: CASSPLVSGVIGETQYF. Here the CDR3 DNA reads TGTGCCAGCTCACCCCTCGTTAGCGGGGTGATAGGAGAGACCCAGTACTTC. The chain links TRBV18 to TRBJ2-5; 8 nucleotides align to TRBD2. The CDR3 length is 17 residues. The germline V gene has CDR1 KGHSH and CDR2 LQKENI. V shed 3 bases and J 4 bases; nucleotides not matched to a gene: 13.